The rows below give T cell receptor beta chains drawn from one sample of a study of blood T cell repertoires in COVID-19. Measured with immunoSEQ multiplex PCR; TCRdb has only the in-frame clones, and not every one. The table includes hundreds of thousands of clones, over 70% detected once. Material: peripheral blood. All receptors come from a woman aged 50 to 60 with COVID-19, enrolled during active disease. CDR3s include the opening cysteine and the closing phenylalanine or tryptophan. The order of the fields is V gene, clone size, D gene, J gene, CDR3 DNA, CDR3 protein. The D gene is left open where the match is weak. The size of a clone is reported for some rows only, either as once, few or many, or as a class for expanded clones.

V gene: TRBV24-1; clone size: NA; D gene: NA; J gene: TRBJ1-5; CDR3 DNA: TGTGCCACCAGTGACTCCAATCAGCCCCAGCATTTT; CDR3 protein: CATSDSNQPQHF
V gene: TRBV19; clone size: NA; D gene: TRBD1; J gene: TRBJ1-2; CDR3 DNA: TGTGCCAGTACAACAGGGGGCCGCGGCTACACCTTC; CDR3 protein: CASTTGGRGYTF
V gene: TRBV9; clone size: NA; D gene: TRBD1; J gene: TRBJ1-1; CDR3 DNA: TGTGCCAGCAGCGTCGCCCGGGACAGGGGATCTACGAACACTGAAGCTTTCTTT; CDR3 protein: CASSVARDRGSTNTEAFF
V gene: TRBV7-6; clone size: few; D gene: NA; J gene: TRBJ1-2; CDR3 DNA: TGTGCCAGCAGCTTAATTGCTGGCGGGGGCGATGGCTACACCTTC; CDR3 protein: CASSLIAGGGDGYTF
V gene: TRBV19; clone size: NA; D gene: NA; J gene: TRBJ1-4; CDR3 DNA: TGTGCCGTGTTATCGGGAGCAAATGAAAAACTGTTTTTT; CDR3 protein: CAVLSGANEKLFF
V gene: TRBV6-2/TRBV6-3; clone size: NA; D gene: NA; J gene: TRBJ2-2; CDR3 DNA: TGTGCCAGCAGTTACGGGACTCAGAACACCGGGGAGCTGTTTTTT; CDR3 protein: CASSYGTQNTGELFF
V gene: TRBV20-1; clone size: once; D gene: NA; J gene: TRBJ2-1; CDR3 DNA: TGCAGTGCTCTCAGGGTTGGCGAGCAGTTCTTC; CDR3 protein: CSALRVGEQFF
V gene: TRBV4-1; clone size: NA; D gene: TRBD1; J gene: TRBJ2-5; CDR3 DNA: TGCGCCAGCAGCCAAGGGACAGGGGACGCGGAGACCCAGTACTTC; CDR3 protein: CASSQGTGDAETQYF
V gene: TRBV28; clone size: NA; D gene: TRBD2; J gene: TRBJ2-7; CDR3 DNA: TGTGCCAGCAGCCTTCTCGGGGGGGCTGGATACGAGCAGTACTTC; CDR3 protein: CASSLLGGAGYEQYF
V gene: TRBV3-1/TRBV3-2; clone size: NA; D gene: NA; J gene: TRBJ2-5; CDR3 DNA: TGTGCCAGCAGCCAAGCTAGAGTAGTAGGAGTGGAGACCCAGTACTTC; CDR3 protein: CASSQARVVGVETQYF
V gene: TRBV25-1; clone size: NA; D gene: TRBD1; J gene: TRBJ2-3; CDR3 DNA: TGTGCCAGCAGTCCTAGGGGGCCCACAGATACGCAGTATTTT; CDR3 protein: CASSPRGPTDTQYF
V gene: TRBV12-3/TRBV12-4; clone size: NA; D gene: NA; J gene: TRBJ2-7; CDR3 DNA: TGTGCCAGCAGTTCCCGGGGGGCGTACGAGCAGTACTTC; CDR3 protein: CASSSRGAYEQYF
V gene: TRBV14; clone size: NA; D gene: TRBD2; J gene: TRBJ2-3; CDR3 DNA: TGTGCCAGCAGCCACCTTAGAGGGAGGGCAACAGATACGCAGTATTTT; CDR3 protein: CASSHLRGRATDTQYF
V gene: TRBV6-2/TRBV6-3; clone size: NA; D gene: NA; J gene: TRBJ2-7; CDR3 DNA: TGTGCCAGCAGTTTTCTCTCCTACGAGCAGTACTTC; CDR3 protein: CASSFLSYEQYF
V gene: TRBV9; clone size: NA; D gene: NA; J gene: TRBJ2-5; CDR3 DNA: TGTGCCAGCAGCGCGTACGGGGTAGCGTCGGAGACCCAGTACTTC; CDR3 protein: CASSAYGVASETQYF
V gene: TRBV10-1; clone size: NA; D gene: TRBD1; J gene: TRBJ2-7; CDR3 DNA: TGCGCCAGCAGGTCGCGTCAGACAGGGGTGTACGAGCAGTACTTC; CDR3 protein: CASRSRQTGVYEQYF
V gene: TRBV5-1; clone size: once; D gene: TRBD1; J gene: TRBJ2-5; CDR3 DNA: TGCGCCAGCAGCTTGAGGGACAGGCAAGAGACCCAGTACTTC; CDR3 protein: CASSLRDRQETQYF
V gene: TRBV2; clone size: once; D gene: NA; J gene: TRBJ2-3; CDR3 DNA: TGTGCCAGCAGTGATCTCCCCCGGCGGCCTTCCCCAGATACGCAGTATTTT; CDR3 protein: CASSDLPRRPSPDTQYF
V gene: TRBV20-1; clone size: NA; D gene: NA; J gene: TRBJ2-5; CDR3 DNA: TGCAGTGCTAGTTTTGGGAGGCAAGAGACCCAGTACTTC; CDR3 protein: CSASFGRQETQYF
V gene: TRBV12-2; clone size: NA; D gene: NA; J gene: TRBJ1-5; CDR3 DNA: TGTGCAAGTCGCTTGGACAGGTTCAGCAATCAGCCCCAGCATTTT; CDR3 protein: CASRLDRFSNQPQHF
V gene: TRBV30; clone size: NA; D gene: NA; J gene: TRBJ2-3; CDR3 DNA: TGTGCCTGGAGTGGAAGCATAGATACGCAGTATTTT; CDR3 protein: CAWSGSIDTQYF
V gene: TRBV5-1; clone size: NA; D gene: TRBD2; J gene: TRBJ2-5; CDR3 DNA: TGCGCCAGCAGCTTGGGAGGTCTAGCGGGACAAGAGACCCAGTACTTC; CDR3 protein: CASSLGGLAGQETQYF
V gene: TRBV27; clone size: NA; D gene: TRBD1; J gene: TRBJ1-3; CDR3 DNA: TGTGCCAGCAGTCTTTATCCGACCCGACAGGGCGGAAACACCATATATTTT; CDR3 protein: CASSLYPTRQGGNTIYF
V gene: TRBV20-1; clone size: few; D gene: TRBD1; J gene: TRBJ2-7; CDR3 DNA: TGCAGTGCTAGTAAAGGACAGGGATGGTACGAGCAGTACTTC; CDR3 protein: CSASKGQGWYEQYF
V gene: TRBV4-1; clone size: NA; D gene: TRBD1; J gene: TRBJ2-7; CDR3 DNA: TGCGCCAGCAGCCAAGGGGCAGGGGGTATCTACGAGCAGTACTTC; CDR3 protein: CASSQGAGGIYEQYF
V gene: TRBV7-9; clone size: few; D gene: NA; J gene: TRBJ1-1; CDR3 DNA: TGTGCCAGCAGCCCCACCGGGACAACGAACACTGAAGCTTTCTTT; CDR3 protein: CASSPTGTTNTEAFF
V gene: TRBV7-2; clone size: once; D gene: NA; J gene: TRBJ2-1; CDR3 DNA: TGTGCCAGCAGCACCTACGATGAGCAGTTCTTC; CDR3 protein: CASSTYDEQFF
V gene: TRBV11-3; clone size: NA; D gene: NA; J gene: TRBJ2-5; CDR3 DNA: TGTGCCAGCAGCTTAGGAGTAACACAGCAAGAGACCCAGTACTTC; CDR3 protein: CASSLGVTQQETQYF
V gene: TRBV18; clone size: once; D gene: NA; J gene: TRBJ1-2; CDR3 DNA: TGTGCCAGCTCACCACAGTCAGGGGCACGGGGCTACACCTTC; CDR3 protein: CASSPQSGARGYTF
V gene: TRBV18; clone size: once; D gene: NA; J gene: TRBJ1-2; CDR3 DNA: TGTGCCAGCTCACCAACCTCGGTACTCTATGGCTACACCTTC; CDR3 protein: CASSPTSVLYGYTF
V gene: TRBV27; clone size: NA; D gene: TRBD1; J gene: TRBJ2-7; CDR3 DNA: TGTGCCAGCAGTTCCGGACAGGGTGTTGCCGAGCAGTACTTC; CDR3 protein: CASSSGQGVAEQYF
V gene: TRBV2; clone size: NA; D gene: TRBD2; J gene: TRBJ2-5; CDR3 DNA: TGTGCCAGCAGCCGACTAGCGGTCCAAGAGACCCAGTACTTC; CDR3 protein: CASSRLAVQETQYF
V gene: TRBV30; clone size: NA; D gene: TRBD1; J gene: TRBJ1-2; CDR3 DNA: TGTGCCTGGAGCATCGGCGGGGCAGGGGGCGCCTTTGGCTACACCTTC; CDR3 protein: CAWSIGGAGGAFGYTF
V gene: TRBV7-6; clone size: NA; D gene: NA; J gene: TRBJ2-5; CDR3 DNA: TGTGCCAGCAGCAAAGGGGTGGGGACCCAGTACTTC; CDR3 protein: CASSKGVGTQYF
V gene: TRBV3-1/TRBV3-2; clone size: NA; D gene: NA; J gene: TRBJ2-5; CDR3 DNA: TGTGCCAGCAGCCAAGTCGGAGTAAGGCGGGAGACCCAGTACTTC; CDR3 protein: CASSQVGVRRETQYF
V gene: TRBV24-1; clone size: NA; D gene: NA; J gene: TRBJ2-1; CDR3 DNA: TGTGCCACCAGTGATTCCTCCTGGCCGATCTACAATGAGCAGTTCTTC; CDR3 protein: CATSDSSWPIYNEQFF
V gene: TRBV21-1; clone size: NA; D gene: NA; J gene: TRBJ1-2; CDR3 DNA: TGTGCCAGCAGCAAAGGGTCTCGGGGCTACACCTTC; CDR3 protein: CASSKGSRGYTF
V gene: TRBV15; clone size: NA; D gene: NA; J gene: TRBJ1-1; CDR3 DNA: TGTGCCACCAGCGTAACCCCGGGGTATAACACTGAAGCTTTCTTT; CDR3 protein: CATSVTPGYNTEAFF
V gene: TRBV5-1; clone size: NA; D gene: NA; J gene: TRBJ2-5; CDR3 DNA: TGCGCCAGCAGCTTGGGGGGGCTCAAAGAGACCCAGTACTTC; CDR3 protein: CASSLGGLKETQYF
V gene: TRBV24-1; clone size: NA; D gene: NA; J gene: TRBJ1-2; CDR3 DNA: TGTGCCACCAGTGATTTCCGGACAGTCGACTATGGCTACACCTTC; CDR3 protein: CATSDFRTVDYGYTF
V gene: TRBV6-6; clone size: few; D gene: NA; J gene: TRBJ2-3; CDR3 DNA: TGTGCCAGCAGTCTCGGGGACACTATCACAGATACGCAGTATTTT; CDR3 protein: CASSLGDTITDTQYF
V gene: TRBV9; clone size: NA; D gene: NA; J gene: TRBJ2-2; CDR3 DNA: TGTGCCAGCAGCAGACAGTCCGATGGGTCCGGGGAGCTGTTTTTT; CDR3 protein: CASSRQSDGSGELFF
V gene: TRBV10-2; clone size: NA; D gene: NA; J gene: TRBJ2-7; CDR3 DNA: TGCGCCACCAGCCCCAGGGGTCCTCTCGAGCAGTACTTC; CDR3 protein: CATSPRGPLEQYF
V gene: TRBV5-1; clone size: few; D gene: NA; J gene: TRBJ1-5; CDR3 DNA: TGCGCCAGCAGCTTGAGCACAGGCCGCAATCAGCCCCAGCATTTT; CDR3 protein: CASSLSTGRNQPQHF